This TCR beta chain was sequenced during a study of CD8 T cells in Susac syndrome. Study findings and constraints: Total CD8+ repertoires held some 16 Susac-specific public clones, while CD8+ TEMRA repertoires held five. Acknowledgment was made by the study that its TCR sequencing and HLA analysis involved a relatively small number of individuals.

Susac syndrome patients met recently defined diagnostic criteria for definite or probable disease. Reverse transcription of about 0.45 to 1 ug RNA was carried out with random hexamers. Each CDR3 protein is one row after TCRdb ran MiXCR on the immunoSEQ multiplex PCR reads. The data hold roughly 80,000 distinct CDR3 sequences, with approximately 94% observed a single time. With regard to this clonotype: Its antigen is still unknown.

This CDR3 has 18 residues. Germline V CDR1 and CDR2: LGHNA, YNFKEQ. V was clipped by 6 bases and J by 0 bases, with 24 bases between them. The chain recombines TRBV4-2 with TRBJ2-7, with D possibly TRBD2 on 7 matching bases. The sequence derives from a human donor with Susac syndrome. The sample consisted of CD8+ T cells from PBMCs. In DNA form, the CDR3 reads TGTGCCAGCAGTCCTACTGAGAGGGGGGGAGGCCACTCCTACGAGCAGTACTTC. It yields the protein CASSPTERGGGHSYEQYF.